Presented here are 2 T cell receptor beta chains from one specimen sequenced in a study of beta chain features in type 1 diabetes. Notes on the study in general: When Type 1 diabetes patients were examined, their TCRB CDR3s proved moderately but significantly shorter in all four CD4+ subsets.

Reverse transcribing all isolated RNA meant expressed TCRB transcripts were sequenced. Clones were read by immunoSEQ multiplex PCR, and TCRdb kept only the in-frame ones, dropping some. The repertoire holds about 99,000 clones, with about 26% as singletons. Antigens of these TCRs are unknown. Specimen: central memory CD4+ T cells from blood. Receptor source: a woman between 18 and 29 years old with type 1 diabetes.

V is TRBV30 and J is TRBJ2-1; 9 bases line up with TRBD2. This CDR3 has 16 amino acids. The germline V gene has CDR1 GTSNPN and CDR2 SVGIG (reference sequence). V gave up 2 bases and J gave up 7 bases; unmatched junction bases: 12. The CDR3 coding sequence is TGTGCCTGGAGTCGGCGAGCGGGAGGACCGGGGAATGAGCAGTTCTTC. Translating it yields CAWSRRAGGPGNEQFF.

CDR3 nucleotide sequence: TGTGCCAGCAGTTACTCGGCAGGGGCTGGGAACGGCTACACCTTC. Encoded protein: CASSYSAGAGNGYTF. The chain recombines TRBV6-6 with TRBJ1-2, with a tentative D call TRBD1 (6 bases). The CDR3 is 15 amino acids. V was cut by 0 bases and J by 8 bases, with 16 bases left in between. Germline V gene data show CDR1 as MNHNY and CDR2 as SVGAGI (reference sequence).